Presented here are 10 T cell receptor beta chains from one specimen sequenced in a study of CD8 T cells in ankylosing spondylitis. TCRdb reprocessed the 5' RACE reads with MiXCR, giving one entry per CDR3 protein. Of some 300,000 distinct CDR3 sequences listed, about a fifth are singletons. The sequenced material came from blood, either unsorted or a sorted T cell fraction (not recorded which). These receptors came from a female donor with ankylosing spondylitis or in good health (not recorded which).

This clonotype was picked up many times. The chain couples TRBV15 to TRBJ2-1; the D gene is possibly TRBD2 (6 bases). Looked up from germline, CDR1 is LNHNV and CDR2 is YYDKDF (reference sequence). V gave up 5 bases and J gave up 7 bases, with 12 bases separating them. The CDR3 loop spans 13 amino acids. The CDR3 is CATSVWGRNEQFF. In nucleotides, the CDR3 is TGTGCCACCAGCGTCTGGGGGAGGAATGAGCAGTTCTTC.

This clonotype appeared many times. V is TRBV6-1 and J is TRBJ2-2; perhaps TRBD1 as D (6 bases). In germline, CDR1 is MNHNS, CDR2 SASEGT. The CDR3 contains 16 residues. Trimming took off 6 bases at V and 5 bases at J, with 19 bases between the two ends. CDR3: CASRSHTGDRTGELFF. The CDR3 DNA reads as TGTGCCAGCAGATCCCACACAGGAGACAGGACCGGGGAGCTGTTTTTT.

The chain combines TRBV6-1 with TRBJ2-1; D is uncertain. The V gene lost 11 bases and the J gene lost 5 bases, with 19 bases spanning the gap. This CDR3 has 14 amino acids. Germline V gives CDR1 MNHNS, CDR2 SASEGT. The CDR3 here is CAPHPMRVDNEQFF. The CDR3 region has the DNA TGTGCCCCCCACCCTATGCGCGTCGACAATGAGCAGTTCTTC.

In regard to this clonotype: This may stem from a read error, because a much larger clone lies one nucleotide away. The chain uses TRBV7-2 and TRBJ2-7; no clear D gene. CDR1 is SGHTA and CDR2 is FQGNSA in the germline V gene. The CDR3 sequence is 15 residues long. The DNA for the CDR3 is TGTGCCAGCAGTTATACACCTTTACCCTCCTGCGAGCAGTACTTC. This sequence encodes CASSYTPLPSCEQYF.

The rearrangement uses TRBV6-5 and TRBJ2-1, with 7 bases that match TRBD1. With 3 bases clipped from V and 4 bases from J, the junction kept 9 bases outside the gene matches. This CDR3 region has 16 residues. Looked up from germline, CDR1 is MNHEY and CDR2 is SVGAGI. CDR3 region: CASSYTGQRYYNEQFF. The CDR3 bases are TGTGCCAGCAGTTATACGGGACAGAGATATTACAATGAGCAGTTCTTC.

The V call is TRBV18, the J call TRBJ1-3, with a weak D call TRBD1 (5 bases). Trimming removed 2 bases from V and 0 bases from J, with 8 bases in between. The CDR3 is made up of 15 amino acids. Germline V gene sequence: CDR1 KGHSH, CDR2 LQKENI. The CDR3 sequence is CASSPDRLSGNTIYF. In DNA, the CDR3 is TGTGCCAGCTCACCAGACAGACTCTCTGGAAACACCATATATTTT. The full variable domain, in which reference TRBV18 and TRBJ1-3 provide the parts outside the CDR3, is NAGVMQNPRHLVRRRGQEARLRCSPMKGHSHVYWYRQLPEEGLKFMVYLQKENIIDESGMPKERFSAEFPKEGPSILRIQQVVRGDSAAYFCASSPDRLSGNTIYFGEGSWLTVV.

V is TRBV20-1 and J is TRBJ2-1; D possibly corresponds to TRBD2 (6 bases). Deletions cut 6 bases from V and 0 bases from J, with 24 bases between. The CDR3 covers 18 residues. Germline CDR1 and CDR2: DFQATT and SNEGSKA (reference sequence). The CDR3 DNA follows: TGCAGTGCCGTGGAGCGGGTCCTTGTCGACGCCTCCTACAATGAGCAGTTCTTC. Translating it yields CSAVERVLVDASYNEQFF.

This clonotype has only a few counts. The chain carries TRBV12-3 or TRBV12-4 and TRBJ2-3, with TRBD1 identical over 7 bases. The trim removed 6 bases at V and 7 bases at J, leaving 4 bases unmatched. CDR3 length: 12 amino acids. CDR3 region: CASRPGGYTQYF. The CDR3 DNA sequence: TGTGCCAGCAGGCCAGGGGGATATACGCAGTATTTT.

V is TRBV4-2 and J is TRBJ2-1; the match to TRBD2 covers 8 bases. Per the germline V gene, CDR1 is LGHNA and CDR2 is YNFKEQ. Germline trimming cut 1 base from V and 8 bases from J; bases unmatched to any gene: 10. The CDR3 spans 16 residues. This CDR3 reads CASSQGVSGERDEQFF. In DNA form, the CDR3 reads TGTGCCAGCAGCCAAGGTGTTAGCGGGGAAAGGGATGAGCAGTTCTTC.

This clonotype was seen just once. The chain employs TRBV9 and TRBJ2-3, with D possibly being TRBD2 (7 bases). Trimming removed 3 bases from V and 5 bases from J, with 16 bases in between. The CDR3 totals 15 residues. CDR1 and CDR2 (germline): SGDLS, YYNGEE. CDR3: CASSAPSGGGDTQYF. The CDR3 DNA is TGTGCCAGCAGCGCCCCTAGCGGAGGGGGAGATACGCAGTATTTT.